This T cell receptor (beta chain) was sequenced during a study of regulatory T cells in long-lasting Graves disease. Study-level results: Persistent Graves' patients showed a TCR diversity that was lower than that of newly diagnosed ones. Persistent disease favored TRBV28, TRBJ1-2 and TRBJ2-5. More public clonotypes were shared by persistent patients (2,741) than by new patients (about 1,000).

The ends were cut back, 0 bases at V and 1 base at J, with 18 bases in the middle. The CDR3 covers 17 residues. The V gene's germline CDR1 is GTSNPN and CDR2 SVGIG (reference sequence). As for this clonotype: The antigen remains unidentified.

Arm-PCR of CDR3 regions with iRepertoire HTBI primers generated TCR beta libraries. TCRdb independently ran MiXCR on the multiplex PCR reads; one entry per CDR3 protein. Of approximately 360,000 distinct CDR3 sequences listed, approximately 25% were seen once; the top ten hold around 30%. Time point meaning: persistent/refractory GD, antithyroid drugs over 5 years with positive TRAb. There was RNA extracted from PBMCs, and the TCR library was made from it. Diagnosis followed American Thyroid Association guidelines for Graves' disease. The sequence came from a woman aged 40 to 50 with Graves disease. This rearrangement joins TRBV30 to TRBJ1-1; D is possibly TRBD1 (5 bases). The sequencing used peripheral blood mononuclear cells (PBMCs), collected when the disease was refractory, from a patient treated with antithyroid drugs. In DNA form, the CDR3 reads TGTGCCTGGAGTGTACGGGGGTTCACCTCCACGAACACTGAAGCTTTCTTT. Its translation is CAWSVRGFTSTNTEAFF.